Listed here is a single T cell receptor (beta chain). Its antigen remains unknown. The germline gives CDR1 KGHSH, CDR2 LQKENI. V was trimmed by 5 bases and J by 1 base, leaving 8 bases between them. The CDR3 consists of 13 residues. The entry originates in a study of cytomegalovirus exposure and HLA in healthy donors. Whole-study findings and limits: TCR beta V- and J-gene trimming, according to a later analysis, was linked to a missense DCLRE1C variant.

The PCR employed 60 Vbeta primers together with 13 Jbeta primers. Generated by immunoSEQ multiplex PCR, the TCRdb table keeps only in-frame clones and is missing some. The sample records 100,000 to 150,000 clones, 77% being singletons. The TCR was taken from a man aged 18 to 29 in good health and CMV-seropositive. Sequencing input: PBMCs. V is TRBV18 and J is TRBJ1-1; D is undetermined. The CDR3 protein is CASSTQENTEAFF. In DNA form, the CDR3 reads TGTGCCAGCTCAACTCAAGAGAACACTGAAGCTTTCTTT.